This T cell receptor beta chain is drawn from a study of blood T cell repertoires in COVID-19. The overall study: The United States, Italy and Spain provided the acute and convalescent COVID-19 samples. T cells, B-cell-depleted T cells, or PBMCs provided the cDNA or gDNA that served as material.

The table lists this clone with a few counts. Authors' data handling: By means of reference gene primer amplification, nucleated cell counts were estimated. Here immunoSEQ multiplex PCR was the method, and the copy in TCRdb shows in-frame clones only, minus some. Clone size and V and J calls were adopted from that table, with D and trimming inferred from the DNA. The data hold under 250,000 clones, with approximately 84% observed a single time. This TCR derives from a man aged 50 to 59 with active or convalescent COVID-19. Material: peripheral blood.

The CDR3 here is CATRGAGTQYGYTF. In nucleotides, the CDR3 is TGTGCCACCAGGGGGGCCGGGACACAGTATGGCTACACCTTC. This chain connects TRBV10-3 to TRBJ1-2; 7 bases fit TRBD1. This CDR3 is 14 amino acids long. The V gene end was trimmed by 10 bases and the J gene end by 5 bases; junction bases not matched to a gene: 13. From germline, CDR1 is ENHRY and CDR2 SYGVKD.